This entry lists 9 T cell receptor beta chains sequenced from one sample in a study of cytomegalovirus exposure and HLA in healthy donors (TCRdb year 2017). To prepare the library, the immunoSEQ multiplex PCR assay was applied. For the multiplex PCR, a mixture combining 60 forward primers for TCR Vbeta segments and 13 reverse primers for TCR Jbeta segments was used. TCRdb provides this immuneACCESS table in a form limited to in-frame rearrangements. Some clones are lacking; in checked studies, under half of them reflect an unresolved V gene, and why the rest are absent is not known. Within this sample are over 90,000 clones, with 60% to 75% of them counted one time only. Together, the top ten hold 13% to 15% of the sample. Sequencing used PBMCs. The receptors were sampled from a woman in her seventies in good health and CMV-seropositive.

CDR3: CASSYSRGGTGELFF. CDR3 sequence (DNA): TGTGCCAGCAGTTACTCGAGGGGAGGGACCGGGGAGCTGTTTTTT. The gene calls are TRBV6-5 and TRBJ2-2; TRBD2 matches at 7 bases. CDR1 is MNHEY, CDR2 SVGAGI, per germline. This CDR3 is built from 15 residues. Losses at the gene ends were 0 bases for V and 5 bases for J; bases not matched to a gene: 3.

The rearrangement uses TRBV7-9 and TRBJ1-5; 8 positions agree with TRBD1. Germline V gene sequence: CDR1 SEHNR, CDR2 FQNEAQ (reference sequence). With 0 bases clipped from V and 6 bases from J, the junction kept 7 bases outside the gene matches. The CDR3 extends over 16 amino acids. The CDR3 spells CASSLARGQGGQPQHF. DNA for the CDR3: TGTGCCAGCAGCTTAGCCAGGGGGCAGGGAGGTCAGCCCCAGCATTTT.

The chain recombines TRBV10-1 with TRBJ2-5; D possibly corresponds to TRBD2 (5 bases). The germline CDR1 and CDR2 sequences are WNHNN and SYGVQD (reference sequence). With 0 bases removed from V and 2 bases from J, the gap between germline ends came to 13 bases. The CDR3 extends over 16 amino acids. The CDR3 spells CASSESFVSGQETQYF. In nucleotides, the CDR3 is TGCGCCAGCAGTGAGTCGTTTGTCTCGGGACAAGAGACCCAGTACTTC.

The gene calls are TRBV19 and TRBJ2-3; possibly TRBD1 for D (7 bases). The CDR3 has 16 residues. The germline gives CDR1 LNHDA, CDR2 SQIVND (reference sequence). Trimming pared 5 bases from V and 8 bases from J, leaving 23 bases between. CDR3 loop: CASSPQQGRQGGTQYF. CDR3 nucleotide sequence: TGTGCCAGTAGTCCCCAGCAAGGGAGACAGGGAGGTACGCAGTATTTT.

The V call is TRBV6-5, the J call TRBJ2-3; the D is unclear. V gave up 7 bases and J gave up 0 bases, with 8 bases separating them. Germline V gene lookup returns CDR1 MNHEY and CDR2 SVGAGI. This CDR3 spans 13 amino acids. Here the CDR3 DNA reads TGTGCCAGCACCCCGGGTAGCACAGATACGCAGTATTTT. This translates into CASTPGSTDTQYF.

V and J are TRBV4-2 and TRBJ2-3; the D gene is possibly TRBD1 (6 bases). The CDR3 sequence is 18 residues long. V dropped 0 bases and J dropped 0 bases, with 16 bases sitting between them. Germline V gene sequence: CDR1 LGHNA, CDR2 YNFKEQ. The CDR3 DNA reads TGTGCCAGCAGCCAAGATGGAAGTGGGGGCATCAGCACAGATACGCAGTATTTT. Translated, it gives CASSQDGSGGISTDTQYF.

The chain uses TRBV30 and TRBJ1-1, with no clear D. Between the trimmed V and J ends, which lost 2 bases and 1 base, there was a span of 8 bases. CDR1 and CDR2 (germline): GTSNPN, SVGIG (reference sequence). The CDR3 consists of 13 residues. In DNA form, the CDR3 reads TGTGCCTGGAGTAACTCAGGGAACACTGAAGCTTTCTTT. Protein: CAWSNSGNTEAFF.

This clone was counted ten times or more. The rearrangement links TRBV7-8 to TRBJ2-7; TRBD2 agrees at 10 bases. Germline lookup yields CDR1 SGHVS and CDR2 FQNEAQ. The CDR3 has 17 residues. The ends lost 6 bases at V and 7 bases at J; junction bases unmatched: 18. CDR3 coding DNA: TGTGCCAGCAGTCAGAACCCAGGACTAGCGGCGGGGGGGGAGCAGTACTTC. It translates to CASSQNPGLAAGGEQYF.

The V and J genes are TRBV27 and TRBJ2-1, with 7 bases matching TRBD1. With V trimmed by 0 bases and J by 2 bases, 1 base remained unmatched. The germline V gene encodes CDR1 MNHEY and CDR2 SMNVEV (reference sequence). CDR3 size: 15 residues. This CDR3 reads CASSLSGGAYNEQFF. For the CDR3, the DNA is TGTGCCAGCAGTTTATCAGGGGGCGCCTACAATGAGCAGTTCTTC.